Sequencing of this T cell receptor beta chain was carried out in a study of T cell clonotyping in hematopoietic cell transplantation. Whole-study findings and limits: CD4 and CD8 repertoire contributions could not be separated without sorting. Higher Inverse Simpson Index values in graft donor and pretransplant recipient predicted broader posttransplant TCR diversity. Few recipient clonotypes overlapped donors; over 97% were de novo at given depth.

Assay used: immunoSEQ multiplex PCR; TCRdb lists only in-frame clones, some missing. The sample records 10,000 or so clones, 86% being singletons. Recipient blood drawn about 28 days pretransplant and days 30, 100, 180 after. The length of the CDR3 is 14 residues. The germline V and J ends were trimmed by 3 bases and 7 bases, with 13 bases remaining between them. CDR1 and CDR2 (germline): SGHVS, FNYEAQ. This clone was detected only once. Its antigen is not known. The source was PBMCs, collected 180 days after allogeneic stem cell transplant. The chain combines TRBV7-6 with TRBJ1-5, with D perhaps TRBD1 (6 bases). The source of this sequence is a human patient who had an allogeneic stem cell transplant, so the T cells may come from the graft donor. The donor label of this sample is uncertain. Some clones in this sample may be carry-over from other donors' samples. The CDR3 loop reads CASSLDQQGQPQHF. Here the CDR3 DNA reads TGTGCCAGCAGCTTGGACCAACAGGGCCAGCCCCAGCATTTT. Full variable domain (rest looked up from reference TRBV7-6 and TRBJ1-5): GAGVSQSPRYKVTKRGQDVALRCDPISGHVSLYWYRQALGQGPEFLTYFNYEAQQDKSGLPNDRFSAERPEGSISTLTIQRTEQRDSAMYRCASSLDQQGQPQHFGDGTRLSIL.